This paragraph covers one TCR beta chain sequence. Its antigen remains unidentified. No much larger clone exists at a distance of one base, and base qualities are not known. The donors were healthy, HIV-negative adults with no recently reported acute infections or vaccinations. Every donor was a Caucasian adult living in Nashville, Tennessee, USA. CD4+ T cells were enriched by magnetic negative selection, after which naive cells were positively selected on CD45RA and the negative fraction was taken as the memory subset. After blood collection by leukapheresis, PBMCs were isolated using Ficoll-Histopaque density gradient centrifugation and then cryopreserved in the vapor phase of liquid nitrogen. Analytical flow cytometry was used to check the purity and quantity of every magnetically sorted T cell population. Genomic DNA was isolated from each sorted fraction and quantified by UV absorbance on a Nanodrop 2000c.

Using the deep immunoSEQ assay, multiplex PCR amplified TCR CDR3 regions from genomic DNA. Extracted genomic DNA from each cell subset was distributed evenly across all wells of several immunoSEQ 96-well plates, and each plate was treated as a replicate. For sorted subsets, each replicate PCR was loaded with 150 to 250 ng genomic DNA, equivalent to 25,000 to 30,000 T cell genomes. The purified libraries were quantified using a Qubit 3.0 fluorometer, sized with a Bioanalyzer 2100, and then quantified again using the KAPA Library Quantification kit. Each immunoSEQ 96-well plate was sequenced on its own single-read 150-cycle Illumina NextSeq 550 flow cell. From the authors' description of their analysis: Because the immunoSEQ output held only junctional sequences and lacked quality scores, the filtering could not match the filtering applied to full-length reads. To assign V/J genes and CDR3, sequences were annotated using PyIR, a Python wrapper for IgBLAST v1.9, with IMGT germline references. Reads with weak V/J assignments (E-value above 1e-6), missing CDR3, stop codons, out-of-frame junctions, or ambiguous translated residues were removed. A V3J clonotype was defined by an identical inferred V gene, J gene, and CDR3 amino acid sequence. The percentage overlap between two repertoires was calculated by dividing the number of shared unique clonotypes by the size of the smaller repertoire. Richness of each repertoire was evaluated using RTK rarefaction, the Chao1 estimator, and Recon v2.1 estimates of unobserved clonotypes. For all TCRbeta clonotypes obtained by the gDNA method from a handful of donors, generation probabilities were computed with OLGA. Drawn from immuneACCESS, this table holds only the in-frame rearrangements with V and J called that TCRdb kept. Clones are partly lost; checked studies trace under half to an unresolved V gene and leave the rest unexplained. D and trimming come from the DNA, and the V and J calls and clone size come from that table. The sample has hundreds of thousands of clones on record, about 96% of them singletons. The ten largest clones capture roughly 0.06% of the sample.

This sample stems from a study of shared clonotypes between healthy human individuals (TCRdb year 2020). For context, the study as a whole: A couple of women and a few men aged 18 to 49 years were included in the cohort. To estimate repertoire size and how much clonotypes are shared between individuals, the study performed deep sequencing of blood TCR repertoires from 4 to 6 healthy adults. Leukapheresis yielded between about 0.94 and 9.5 billion PBMCs per donor. For each donor, CD4 naive and CD4 memory were each run on three plates, CD8 naive on two plates, and CD8 memory on one plate. Different laboratories and diverse techniques were used to prepare libraries and sequence TCR repertoires, to increase sequencing depth and limit assay-specific biases. Broader findings and caveats from the paper: Compared with non-shared clonotypes, clonotypes shared by all four sorted-subset donors had higher generation probabilities. Based on pairwise subsampling, the degree of clonotype sharing among donors was expected to be affected by sequencing depth. Estimated clonotype richness was generally larger for naive than for memory subsets. Across a few donors, approximately 4.9% of naive CD4, over 3% of naive CD8, roughly 2.3% of memory CD4, and 0.3% to 0.45% of memory CD8 clonotypes were shared. Because the study included only a small number of donors, the genetic and exposure-history diversity represented was limited. Sampling was restricted to blood, and TCR repertoires in tissues likely differ from the TCR repertoires found in blood. Incomplete sequencing was indicated by rarefaction of sorted-subset datasets, despite the large sequencing depth.

Including the terminal cysteine and phenylalanine, the CDR3 comprises 16 residues. Only the CDR3 region is kept as DNA, spanning 48 bases read in frame from base 1. According to the germline V gene (reference sequence), CDR1 reads MNHEY and CDR2 reads SMNVEV. Deletion took 1 base off V and 6 bases off J, with a span of 18 bases between the germline ends. The sequence links TRBV27 to TRBJ1-2; a weak D assignment points to TRBD1 (6 bases agree). Input material: naive CD4+ T cells sorted from blood. Read against the paper, the sample's cell subset or site label means: CD45RA+ positively selected. The source is a woman in her 30s in good health. The CDR3 reads CASSLWPTGIFHGYTF. The DNA sequence reads TGTGCCAGCAGTTTATGGCCTACAGGGATATTTCATGGCTACACCTTC.